A single sample gave rise to the 11 T cell receptor beta chains below, sequenced in a study of T cell responses to AZD1222 COVID-19 vaccine. Clones were read by immunoSEQ multiplex PCR, and TCRdb kept only the in-frame ones, dropping some. Of 80,000 to 90,000 clones listed, less than 95% are singletons. This material consisted of peripheral blood, taken 28 days after the second AZD1222 dose. These TCRs come from an adult who received the AZD1222 COVID-19 vaccine.

The rearrangement joins TRBV4-3 to TRBJ1-5, with D hard to call. Trimming cost V 2 bases and J 5 bases, with 13 bases left between them. This CDR3 has 15 residues. Germline loops: CDR1 LGHNA, CDR2 YSLEER. Here the CDR3 reads CASSQQLGKDQPQHF. DNA of the CDR3: TGCGCCAGCAGCCAACAGCTAGGGAAAGATCAGCCCCAGCATTTT.

CDR3 in DNA: TGTGCCAGCAGTCAGAGCGGGGGGCCCTCCTACGAGCAGTACTTC. It encodes CASSQSGGPSYEQYF. V and J are TRBV9 and TRBJ2-7, with 9 bases that match TRBD2. Trimming cost V 5 bases and J 0 bases; bases outside gene matches: 6. The CDR3 consists of 15 residues. The germline V gene has CDR1 SGDLS and CDR2 YYNGEE. Full variable domain (remainder filled in from reference TRBV9 and TRBJ2-7): DSGVTQTPKHLITATGQRVTLRCSPRSGDLSVYWYQQSLDQGLQFLIQYYNGEERAKGNILERFSAQQFPDLHSELNLSSLELGDSALYFCASSQSGGPSYEQYFGPGTRLTVT.

This clone was observed a single time. The DNA for the CDR3 is TGTGCCAGTAGTATCGAAAACACTGAAGCTTTCTTT. Protein product: CASSIENTEAFF. The J gene is TRBJ1-1, the V gene TRBV19; D gene uncertain. Per germline, CDR1 LNHDA and CDR2 SQIVND (reference sequence). Trimming shortened V by 3 bases and J by 2 bases, and 4 bases separated the two germline ends. The CDR3 is made up of 12 amino acids.

The V gene is TRBV4-1, the J gene TRBJ1-1; weak D call: TRBD1 (6 bases). The CDR3 covers 14 residues. V gave up 0 bases and J gave up 4 bases, with 9 bases separating them. Per the germline V gene, CDR1 is MGHRA and CDR2 is YSYEKL. CDR3 loop: CASSQDGGGTEAFF. The CDR3 nucleotides read TGCGCCAGCAGCCAAGATGGGGGCGGCACTGAAGCTTTCTTT.

J is TRBJ2-7 and V is TRBV7-9; 7 bases map to TRBD1. V was pared by 4 bases and J by 2 bases, with 5 bases of the junction left unmatched. The CDR3 runs 14 residues. CDR1 is SEHNR and CDR2 is FQNEAQ in the germline V gene (reference sequence). This CDR3 reads CASSSYRGPYEQYF. As DNA, the CDR3 is TGTGCCAGCAGCTCCTACAGGGGACCCTACGAGCAGTACTTC.

The chain carries TRBV19 and TRBJ1-2; D is unclear. V was shortened by 3 bases and J by 6 bases, with 5 bases between the two germline ends. The CDR3 consists of 11 residues. Germline loops: CDR1 LNHDA, CDR2 SQIVND (reference sequence). The CDR3 DNA sequence: TGTGCCAGTAGTATCTTGGATGGCTACACCTTC. Its translation is CASSILDGYTF.

The genes are TRBV18 and TRBJ1-4; 8 nucleotides line up with TRBD1. The CDR3 spans 15 residues. With V trimmed by 5 bases and J by 8 bases, 10 bases remained unmatched. Germline loops: CDR1 KGHSH, CDR2 LQKENI. The CDR3 is CASSNQGAPSEKLFF. The CDR3 DNA is TGTGCCAGCTCAAACCAGGGGGCGCCGAGCGAAAAACTGTTTTTT.

J is TRBJ2-2 and V is TRBV30; tentatively, D is TRBD2 (5 bases). CDR1 and CDR2 (germline): GTSNPN, SVGIG (reference sequence). The ends were cut back, 1 base at V and 6 bases at J, with 9 bases in the middle. CDR3 length: 13 residues. Here the CDR3 DNA reads TGTGCCTGGAGTGCTAGCATCCCCGGGGAGCTGTTTTTT. Translated, it gives CAWSASIPGELFF.

The V call is TRBV28, the J call TRBJ1-1, with TRBD1 matching 9 bases. J lost 1 base, V lost 7 bases, and 1 base had no gene match. Germline loops: CDR1 MDHEN, CDR2 SYDVKM. The length of the CDR3 is 13 residues. The CDR3 DNA is TGTGCCAGCAACAGGGGGCGGAACACTGAAGCTTTCTTT. It is translated as CASNRGRNTEAFF.

J is TRBJ2-7 and V is TRBV2; 12 nucleotides match TRBD2. Germline V CDR1 and CDR2: SNHLY, FYNNEI. The trim removed 6 bases at V and 7 bases at J, leaving 10 bases unmatched. This CDR3 is built from 15 residues. The CDR3 nucleotides read TGTGCCAGCAGCTTCCCTAGCGGGGGGGCCAGGGAGCAGTACTTC. Its protein is CASSFPSGGAREQYF.

The chain has TRBV2 and TRBJ1-6; maybe TRBD1 (5 bases). Trimming removed 4 bases at V and 7 bases at J, with 14 bases between. CDR3 length: 15 residues. CDR1 is SNHLY and CDR2 is FYNNEI in the germline V gene. The CDR3 DNA is TGTGCCAGCAGTGTGGGAGGGACGGGGAATTCACCCCTCCACTTT. Encoded protein: CASSVGGTGNSPLHF.